Listed below are T cell receptor beta chains from one sample, sequenced in a study of blood T cell repertoires in COVID-19. The data were produced by immunoSEQ multiplex PCR, yet TCRdb's version contains in-frame clones alone and is incomplete. The table lists a few hundred thousand clones, roughly nine tenths of them singletons. Sequenced material: peripheral blood. These receptors all come from a woman aged 40 to 55 who had recovered from COVID-19. Both conserved end residues are part of each CDR3.

cdr3_length: 14; j_call: TRBJ1-3; v_call: TRBV5-1; cdr3_aa: CASSLGHSGNTIYF
cdr3_length: 18; j_call: TRBJ2-6; v_call: TRBV5-1; cdr3_aa: CASSLVGQGGSGANVLTF
cdr3_length: 15; j_call: TRBJ1-3; v_call: TRBV4-2; cdr3_aa: CASSQSRGGASPIYF
cdr3_length: 14; j_call: TRBJ2-3; v_call: TRBV2; cdr3_aa: CASTTGLGADTQYF
cdr3_length: 14; j_call: TRBJ2-7; v_call: TRBV2; cdr3_aa: CASGGLAGVYEQYF
cdr3_length: 13; j_call: TRBJ1-2; v_call: TRBV9; cdr3_aa: CASSGNTGLGYTF
cdr3_length: 14; j_call: TRBJ2-7; v_call: TRBV18; cdr3_aa: CASSLSEGTYEQYF
cdr3_length: 14; j_call: TRBJ2-7; v_call: TRBV5-4; cdr3_aa: CASSFGTGLGEQYF
cdr3_length: 12; j_call: TRBJ1-3; v_call: TRBV12-3/TRBV12-4; cdr3_aa: CASSFGGNTIYF
cdr3_length: 15; j_call: TRBJ2-7; v_call: TRBV5-1; cdr3_aa: CASSDGTGRLYEQYF
cdr3_length: 15; j_call: TRBJ1-6; v_call: TRBV6-5; cdr3_aa: CASSGPGQRPENLHF